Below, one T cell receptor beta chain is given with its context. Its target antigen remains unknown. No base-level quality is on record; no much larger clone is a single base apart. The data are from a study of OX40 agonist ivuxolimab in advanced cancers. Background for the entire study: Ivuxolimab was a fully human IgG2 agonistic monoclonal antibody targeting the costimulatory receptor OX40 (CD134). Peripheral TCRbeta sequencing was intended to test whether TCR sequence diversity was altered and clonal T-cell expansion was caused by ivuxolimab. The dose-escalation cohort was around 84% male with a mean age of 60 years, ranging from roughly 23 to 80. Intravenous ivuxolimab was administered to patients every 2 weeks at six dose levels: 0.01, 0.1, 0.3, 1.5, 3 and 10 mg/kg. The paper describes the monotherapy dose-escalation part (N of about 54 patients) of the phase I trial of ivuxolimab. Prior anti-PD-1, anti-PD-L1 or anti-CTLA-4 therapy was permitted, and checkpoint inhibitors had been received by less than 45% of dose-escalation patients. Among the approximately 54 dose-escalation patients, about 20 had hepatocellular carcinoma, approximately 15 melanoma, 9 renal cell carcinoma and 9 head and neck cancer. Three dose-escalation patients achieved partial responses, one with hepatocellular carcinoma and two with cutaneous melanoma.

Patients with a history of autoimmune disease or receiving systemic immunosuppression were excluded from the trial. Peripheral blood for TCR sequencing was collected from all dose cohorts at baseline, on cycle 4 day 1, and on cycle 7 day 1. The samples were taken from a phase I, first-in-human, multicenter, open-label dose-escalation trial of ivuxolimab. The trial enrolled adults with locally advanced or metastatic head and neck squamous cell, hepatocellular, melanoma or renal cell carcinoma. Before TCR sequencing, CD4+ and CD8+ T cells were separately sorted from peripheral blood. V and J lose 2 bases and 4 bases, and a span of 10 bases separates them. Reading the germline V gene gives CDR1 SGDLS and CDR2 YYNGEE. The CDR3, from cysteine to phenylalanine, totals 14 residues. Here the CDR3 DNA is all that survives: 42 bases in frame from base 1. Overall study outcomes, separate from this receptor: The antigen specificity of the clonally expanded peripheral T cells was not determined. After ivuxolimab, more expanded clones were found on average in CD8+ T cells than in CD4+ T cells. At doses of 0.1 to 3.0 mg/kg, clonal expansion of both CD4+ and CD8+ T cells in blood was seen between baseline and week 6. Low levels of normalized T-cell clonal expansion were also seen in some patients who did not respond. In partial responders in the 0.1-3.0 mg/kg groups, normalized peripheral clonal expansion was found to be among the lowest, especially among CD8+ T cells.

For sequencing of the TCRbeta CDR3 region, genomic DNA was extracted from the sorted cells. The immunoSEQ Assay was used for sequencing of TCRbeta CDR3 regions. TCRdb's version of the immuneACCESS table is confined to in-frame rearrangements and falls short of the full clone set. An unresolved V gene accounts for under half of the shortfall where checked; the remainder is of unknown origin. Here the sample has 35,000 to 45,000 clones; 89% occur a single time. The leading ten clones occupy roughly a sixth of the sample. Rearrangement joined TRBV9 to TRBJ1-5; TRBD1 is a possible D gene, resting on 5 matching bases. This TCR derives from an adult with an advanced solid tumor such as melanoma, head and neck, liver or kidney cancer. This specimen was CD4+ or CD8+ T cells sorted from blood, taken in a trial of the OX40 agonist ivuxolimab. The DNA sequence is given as TGTGCCAGCAGCGTTTCCGGGGGAAATCAGCCCCAGCATTTT. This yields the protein CASSVSGGNQPQHF.